This T cell receptor beta chain was sequenced during a study of human T cells and chemical hapten exposure. Study-wide context: For sensitization, 2% DPC was applied to a roughly 2 cm by roughly 2 cm patch of upper inner arm skin. Small pooled library volume differences chiefly drove per-sample TCR yield variation.

TCRdb used MiXCR to reprocess the RACE reads, holding one entry per CDR3 protein. The repertoire includes 350,000 to 450,000 distinct CDR3 sequences, more than 4.5% of them detected once, and just over 2.5% sits in the top ten. Looked up from germline, CDR1 is MNHEY and CDR2 is SVGEGT. Trimming cost V 7 bases and J 0 bases, with 7 bases left between them. The CDR3 contains 12 residues. Indicated time point: pre-sensitization, week 0. Stated treatment: therapeutic diphenylcyclopropenone sensitization with weekly scalp DPC. The table lists this clonotype with many counts. The V and J genes are TRBV6-2 or TRBV6-3 and TRBJ2-7; D is unclear. This clonotype was obtained from a woman aged 50 to 65 with alopecia areata. Some clones in this sample may be carry-over from other donors' samples. The sample here was whole blood, taken in connection with sensitization to the hapten diphenylcyclopropenone (DPC). The CDR3 protein is CASKQVSYEQYF. CDR3 in DNA: TGTGCCAGCAAACAAGTCTCCTACGAGCAGTACTTC.